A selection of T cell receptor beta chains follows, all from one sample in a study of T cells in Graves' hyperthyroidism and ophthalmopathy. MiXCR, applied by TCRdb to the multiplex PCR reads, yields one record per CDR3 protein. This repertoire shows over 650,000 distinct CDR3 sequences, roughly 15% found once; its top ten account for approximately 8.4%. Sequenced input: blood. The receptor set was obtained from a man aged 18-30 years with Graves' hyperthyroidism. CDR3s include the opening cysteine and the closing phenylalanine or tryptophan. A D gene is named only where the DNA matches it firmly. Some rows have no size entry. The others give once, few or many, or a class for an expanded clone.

cdr3_aa: CASFSSMEGDTQYF; cdr3_nt: TGTGCCAGCTTCTCCTCAATGGAGGGAGATACGCAGTATTTT; j_call: TRBJ2-3; v_call: TRBV18; d_call: .; clone_size: many
cdr3_aa: CASSLATTSNEQFF; cdr3_nt: TGCGCCAGCAGCTTGGCAACCACCTCCAATGAGCAGTTCTTC; j_call: TRBJ2-1; v_call: TRBV5-1; d_call: .; clone_size: few
cdr3_aa: CSARPRVGQPQHF; cdr3_nt: TGCAGTGCTAGACCCAGGGTCGGTCAGCCCCAGCATTTT; j_call: TRBJ1-5; v_call: TRBV20-1; d_call: .; clone_size: few
cdr3_aa: CASSLFGGADGYTF; cdr3_nt: TGTGCCAGCAGTTTATTCGGGGGGGCGGATGGCTACACCTTC; j_call: TRBJ1-2; v_call: TRBV27; d_call: .; clone_size: many
cdr3_aa: CASSEDVRGNTDTQYF; cdr3_nt: TGCGCCAGCAGTGAGGATGTGAGAGGGAACACAGATACGCAGTATTTT; j_call: TRBJ2-3; v_call: TRBV10-2; d_call: .; clone_size: few
cdr3_aa: CATSSGPLSYEQYF; cdr3_nt: TGTGCCACCAGTTCCGGACCTCTCTCCTACGAGCAGTACTTC; j_call: TRBJ2-7; v_call: TRBV24-1; d_call: .; clone_size: .
cdr3_aa: CASKAAGPQHF; cdr3_nt: TGTGCCAGCAAAGCCGCGGGGCCCCAGCATTTT; j_call: TRBJ1-5; v_call: TRBV2; d_call: .; clone_size: .
cdr3_aa: CASSKSRDRGVYEQYF; cdr3_nt: TGTGCCAGCAGCAAGAGCCGGGACAGGGGGGTGTACGAGCAGTACTTC; j_call: TRBJ2-7; v_call: TRBV11-2; d_call: TRBD1; clone_size: many
cdr3_aa: CASSLQGQGASFEQYF; cdr3_nt: TGCGCCAGCAGCCTCCAGGGACAGGGGGCGTCTTTCGAGCAGTACTTC; j_call: TRBJ2-7; v_call: TRBV5-1; d_call: TRBD1; clone_size: many
cdr3_aa: CASSPSRDLYEQYF; cdr3_nt: TGTGCCAGCAGTCCATCCCGGGATTTATACGAGCAGTACTTC; j_call: TRBJ2-7; v_call: TRBV2; d_call: .; clone_size: many
cdr3_aa: CATSRVFRSEQFF; cdr3_nt: TGTGCCACCAGCAGAGTGTTTCGGAGTGAGCAGTTCTTC; j_call: TRBJ2-1; v_call: TRBV15; d_call: .; clone_size: few
cdr3_aa: CASSYDSFSYEQYF; cdr3_nt: TGTGCCAGCAGCTATGACAGCTTCTCCTACGAGCAGTACTTC; j_call: TRBJ2-7; v_call: TRBV7-2; d_call: .; clone_size: many
cdr3_aa: CASSTRDSSYNEQFF; cdr3_nt: TGTGCCAGCAGTACCCGGGACAGCTCCTACAATGAGCAGTTCTTC; j_call: TRBJ2-1; v_call: TRBV28; d_call: TRBD1; clone_size: many
cdr3_aa: CSVPTATYEQYF; cdr3_nt: TGCAGTGTTCCGACCGCCACCTACGAGCAGTACTTC; j_call: TRBJ2-7; v_call: TRBV20-1; d_call: .; clone_size: many
cdr3_aa: CASGARGGVETQYF; cdr3_nt: TGTGCCAGCGGGGCCAGGGGGGGAGTGGAGACCCAGTACTTC; j_call: TRBJ2-5; v_call: TRBV6-1; d_call: .; clone_size: .
cdr3_aa: CASSPRADSPLHF; cdr3_nt: TGTGCCAGCTCACCGCGGGCCGATTCACCCCTCCACTTT; j_call: TRBJ1-6; v_call: TRBV18; d_call: .; clone_size: few
cdr3_aa: CASSPLDRAATDTQYF; cdr3_nt: TGTGCCAGCTCACCACTCGACAGGGCAGCAACAGATACGCAGTATTTT; j_call: TRBJ2-3; v_call: TRBV18; d_call: TRBD1; clone_size: many
cdr3_aa: CASSLGVRALTYEQYF; cdr3_nt: TGCGCCAGCAGCTTGGGTGTTCGGGCCTTAACCTACGAGCAGTACTTC; j_call: TRBJ2-7; v_call: TRBV5-1; d_call: .; clone_size: many
cdr3_aa: CASSLQGTGNTIYF; cdr3_nt: TGTGCCAGCAGTTTACAAGGAACTGGAAACACCATATATTTT; j_call: TRBJ1-3; v_call: TRBV27; d_call: .; clone_size: many
cdr3_aa: CASSLDRRGDQPQHF; cdr3_nt: TGTGCCAGCAGCTTAGACCGCAGGGGCGATCAGCCCCAGCATTTT; j_call: TRBJ1-5; v_call: TRBV7-2; d_call: .; clone_size: .
cdr3_aa: CASSYDGRGVSYNEQFF; cdr3_nt: TGTGCCAGCAGTTACGACGGGAGAGGGGTCTCCTACAATGAGCAGTTCTTC; j_call: TRBJ2-1; v_call: TRBV27; d_call: .; clone_size: many
cdr3_aa: CASSLGLSGNQPQHF; cdr3_nt: TGCGCCAGCAGCTTGGGCCTCTCCGGGAATCAGCCCCAGCATTTT; j_call: TRBJ1-5; v_call: TRBV5-1; d_call: .; clone_size: few
cdr3_aa: CSARGGGNEQFF; cdr3_nt: TGCAGTGCTAGAGGGGGCGGAAATGAGCAGTTCTTC; j_call: TRBJ2-1; v_call: TRBV20-1; d_call: .; clone_size: many
cdr3_aa: CASSLRGGDSPLHF; cdr3_nt: TGTGCCAGCAGCCTCAGGGGTGGGGATTCACCCCTCCACTTT; j_call: TRBJ1-6; v_call: TRBV7-2; d_call: .; clone_size: many
cdr3_aa: CASSYARVRVEQYF; cdr3_nt: TGTGCCAGCAGTTACGCCAGGGTCCGAGTTGAGCAGTACTTC; j_call: TRBJ2-7; v_call: TRBV6-5; d_call: .; clone_size: many
cdr3_aa: CASTDAGLRDEQFF; cdr3_nt: TGTGCCAGCACCGACGCGGGACTTCGGGATGAGCAGTTCTTC; j_call: TRBJ2-1; v_call: TRBV12-3/TRBV12-4; d_call: .; clone_size: many
cdr3_aa: CASSLTWTVSNYGYTF; cdr3_nt: TGTGCCAGCAGTCTAACCTGGACGGTCTCTAACTATGGCTACACCTTC; j_call: TRBJ1-2; v_call: TRBV2; d_call: .; clone_size: .
cdr3_aa: CASSQDPGWEQYF; cdr3_nt: TGTGCCAGCAGCCAAGACCCGGGGTGGGAGCAGTACTTC; j_call: TRBJ2-7; v_call: TRBV3-1; d_call: .; clone_size: many
cdr3_aa: CASSFLQGSASEKLFF; cdr3_nt: TGTGCCAGCAGTTTCCTACAGGGTAGTGCGTCGGAAAAACTGTTTTTT; j_call: TRBJ1-4; v_call: TRBV28; d_call: .; clone_size: many